What follows describes a single T cell receptor beta chain. No antigen is known for it. These data come from a study of T cell responses to AZD1222 COVID-19 vaccine. Overall study findings and caveats: Without day 14 samples, only post-peak T cell repertoires were studied. At study baseline, merely six AZD1222 recipients were seropositive. Two AZD1222 doses significantly raised spike-specific TCR breadth and depth over controls.

Generated by immunoSEQ multiplex PCR, the TCRdb table keeps only in-frame clones and is missing some. The data contain some 99,000 clones, nearly 90% of them seen just once; the ten biggest clones take up 10% to 15%. The CDR3 totals 15 residues. V was pared by 4 bases and J by 0 bases, with 4 bases of the junction left unmatched. CDR1 SGHRS and CDR2 YFSETQ come from the germline V gene. This material consisted of peripheral blood, taken on day 0 of MenACWY control vaccination. This rearrangement joins TRBV5-1 to TRBJ1-3, with 7 positions matching TRBD1. The receptor was derived from an adult in good health. Here the CDR3 DNA reads TGCGCCAGCAGCCCTACAGGGGTCTCTGGAAACACCATATATTTT. Translated, it gives CASSPTGVSGNTIYF.